Sequencing of this T cell receptor beta chain was carried out in a study of T cell responses to AZD1222 COVID-19 vaccine. Libraries were prepared by immunoSEQ multiplex PCR; TCRdb keeps only in-frame clonotypes and omits some of them. The data show about 110,000 clones, with about 86% seen just once and 3.3% held by the top ten. The CDR3 extends over 13 amino acids. Deletions cut 3 bases from V and 2 bases from J, with 7 bases between. The sequence derives from an adult in good health. The material sequenced was peripheral blood, taken on day 0 of AZD1222 vaccination. The V call is TRBV12-3 or TRBV12-4, the J call TRBJ2-5; no clear D. CDR3 loop: CASSFGIQETQYF. As DNA, the CDR3 is TGTGCCAGCAGTTTTGGAATACAAGAGACCCAGTACTTC.